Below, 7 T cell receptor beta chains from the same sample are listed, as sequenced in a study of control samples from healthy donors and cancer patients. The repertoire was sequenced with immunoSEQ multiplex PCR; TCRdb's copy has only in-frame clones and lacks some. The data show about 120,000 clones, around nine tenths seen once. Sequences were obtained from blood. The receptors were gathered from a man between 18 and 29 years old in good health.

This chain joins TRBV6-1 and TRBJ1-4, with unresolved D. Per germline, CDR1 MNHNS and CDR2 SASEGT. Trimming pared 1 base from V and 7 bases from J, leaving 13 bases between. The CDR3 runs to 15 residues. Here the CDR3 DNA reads TGTGCCAGCAGTGAAGGGTGGGGATTAAGTGAAAAACTGTTTTTT. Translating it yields CASSEGWGLSEKLFF.

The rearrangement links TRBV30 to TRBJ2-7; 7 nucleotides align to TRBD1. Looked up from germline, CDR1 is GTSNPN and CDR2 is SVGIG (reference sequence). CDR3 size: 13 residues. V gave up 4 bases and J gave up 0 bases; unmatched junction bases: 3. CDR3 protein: CAWTGTVSYEQYF. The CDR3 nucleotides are TGTGCCTGGACCGGGACAGTCTCCTACGAGCAGTACTTC.

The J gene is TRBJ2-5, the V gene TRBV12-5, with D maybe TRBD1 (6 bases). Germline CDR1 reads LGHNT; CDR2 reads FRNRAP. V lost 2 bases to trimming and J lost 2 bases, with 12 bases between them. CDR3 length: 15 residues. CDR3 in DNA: TGTGCTAGTGGTTTGTTTCTAGGGGGACAAGAGACCCAGTACTTC. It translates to CASGLFLGGQETQYF.

The DNA for the CDR3 is TGCAGCGTGGGGGACGTCAAAAACATTCAGTACTTC. This gives the protein CSVGDVKNIQYF. The chain links TRBV29-1 to TRBJ2-4; D is perhaps TRBD1 or TRBD2 (5 bases each). The V end lost 6 bases, the J end lost 3 bases, and 9 bases lay between the germline ends. This CDR3 is built from 12 residues. Germline V lookup: CDR1 SQVTM, CDR2 ANQGSEA.

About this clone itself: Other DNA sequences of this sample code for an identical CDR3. The CDR3 sequence is CASSLDRGSYNEQFF. The CDR3 nucleotides read TGTGCCAGCAGTTTGGACCGGGGTTCCTACAATGAGCAGTTCTTC. This chain connects TRBV7-2 to TRBJ2-1; perhaps TRBD2 as D (5 bases). The V and J ends lost 6 bases and 1 base respectively, with 13 bases between them. In germline, CDR1 is SGHTA, CDR2 FQGNSA. The CDR3 length is 15 residues.

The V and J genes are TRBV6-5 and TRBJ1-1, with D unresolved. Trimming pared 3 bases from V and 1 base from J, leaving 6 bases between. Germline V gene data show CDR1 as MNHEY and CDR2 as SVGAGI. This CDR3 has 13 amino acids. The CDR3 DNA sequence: TGTGCCAGCAGTTATTCAGCGAACACTGAAGCTTTCTTT. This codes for CASSYSANTEAFF.

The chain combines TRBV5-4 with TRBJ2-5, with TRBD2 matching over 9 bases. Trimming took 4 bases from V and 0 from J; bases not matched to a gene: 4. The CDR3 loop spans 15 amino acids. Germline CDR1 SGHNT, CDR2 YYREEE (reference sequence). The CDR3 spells CASSPTSGYQETQYF. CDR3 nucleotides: TGTGCCAGCAGCCCGACTAGCGGATACCAAGAGACCCAGTACTTC. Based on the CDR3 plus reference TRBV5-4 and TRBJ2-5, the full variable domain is ETGVTQSPTHLIKTRGQQVTLRCSSQSGHNTVSWYQQALGQGPQFIFQYYREEENGRGNFPPRFSGLQFPNYSSELNVNALELDDSALYLCASSPTSGYQETQYFGPGTRLLVL.